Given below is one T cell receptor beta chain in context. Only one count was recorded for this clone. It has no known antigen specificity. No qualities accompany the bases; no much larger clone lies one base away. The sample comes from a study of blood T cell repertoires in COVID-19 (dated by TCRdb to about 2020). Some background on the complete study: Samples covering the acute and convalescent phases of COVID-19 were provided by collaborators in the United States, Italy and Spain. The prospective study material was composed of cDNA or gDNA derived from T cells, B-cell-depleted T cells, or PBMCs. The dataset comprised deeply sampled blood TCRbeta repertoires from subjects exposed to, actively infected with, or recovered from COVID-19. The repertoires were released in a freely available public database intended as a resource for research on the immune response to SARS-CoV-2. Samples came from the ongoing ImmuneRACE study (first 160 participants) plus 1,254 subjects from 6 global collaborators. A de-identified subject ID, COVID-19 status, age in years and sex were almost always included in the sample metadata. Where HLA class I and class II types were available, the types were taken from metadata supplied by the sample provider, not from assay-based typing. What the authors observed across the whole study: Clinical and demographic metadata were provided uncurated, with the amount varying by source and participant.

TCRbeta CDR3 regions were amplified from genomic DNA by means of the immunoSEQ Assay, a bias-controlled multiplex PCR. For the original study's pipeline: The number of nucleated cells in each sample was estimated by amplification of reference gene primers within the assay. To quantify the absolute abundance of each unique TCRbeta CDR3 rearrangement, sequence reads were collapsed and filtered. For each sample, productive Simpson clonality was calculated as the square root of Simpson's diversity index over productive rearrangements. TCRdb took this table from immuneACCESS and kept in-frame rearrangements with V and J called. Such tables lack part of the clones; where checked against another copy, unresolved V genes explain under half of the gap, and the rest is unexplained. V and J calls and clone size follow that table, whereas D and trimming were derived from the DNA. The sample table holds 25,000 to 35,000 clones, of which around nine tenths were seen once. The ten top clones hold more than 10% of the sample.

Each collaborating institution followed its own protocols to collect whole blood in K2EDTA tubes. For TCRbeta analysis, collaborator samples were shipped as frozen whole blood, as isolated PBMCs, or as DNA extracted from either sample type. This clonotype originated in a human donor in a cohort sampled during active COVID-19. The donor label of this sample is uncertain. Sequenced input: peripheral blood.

The CDR3 in this case is CASSSESTDTQYF. The sequenced DNA: TGCGCCAGCTCTAGCGAAAGCACAGATACGCAGTATTTT. Recombination joined TRBV5-1 with TRBJ2-3; the D gene is perhaps TRBD2, from 6 matching bases. The CDR3 holds 13 amino acids from the cysteine to the phenylalanine. Only the CDR3 part of the read is kept: 39 bases, read in frame from the first base. Deletion took 7 bases off V and 0 bases off J, with a span of 9 bases between the germline ends. Sequences SGHRS (CDR1) and YFSETQ (CDR2) are obtained from the germline V gene.